This T cell receptor beta chain was captured by sequencing in a study of Graves' ophthalmopathy and Graves' hyperthyroidism. Recruitment covered hyperthyroidism patients aged 18 to 65 whose new diagnosis was of under 2 months' duration. Pregnancy or lactation, uncontrolled infections and other autoimmune diseases were grounds for excluding patients. Investigators amplified TCR beta CDR3 regions from RNA transcripts. RT-PCR was first run with HTBI primers, then multiplex PCR in a second round. In TCRdb, the multiplex PCR reads were re-called with MiXCR into one record per CDR3 protein. The table lists over a million distinct CDR3 sequences, about 38% of them singletons. Germline V gene sequence: CDR1 SGHVS, CDR2 FQNEAQ. The CDR3 has 16 residues. The ends lost 4 bases at V and 5 bases at J; junction bases unmatched: 6.

V and J are TRBV7-8 and TRBJ2-7; the match to TRBD2 covers 15 bases. The sample consisted of peripheral blood or thyroid tissue (not recorded which). The sequence was obtained from an adult man with Graves' hyperthyroidism. In nucleotides, the CDR3 is TGTGCCAGCAGCTCCCGGACTAGCGGGAGGGCCAACGAGCAGTACTTC. Translation: CASSSRTSGRANEQYF.